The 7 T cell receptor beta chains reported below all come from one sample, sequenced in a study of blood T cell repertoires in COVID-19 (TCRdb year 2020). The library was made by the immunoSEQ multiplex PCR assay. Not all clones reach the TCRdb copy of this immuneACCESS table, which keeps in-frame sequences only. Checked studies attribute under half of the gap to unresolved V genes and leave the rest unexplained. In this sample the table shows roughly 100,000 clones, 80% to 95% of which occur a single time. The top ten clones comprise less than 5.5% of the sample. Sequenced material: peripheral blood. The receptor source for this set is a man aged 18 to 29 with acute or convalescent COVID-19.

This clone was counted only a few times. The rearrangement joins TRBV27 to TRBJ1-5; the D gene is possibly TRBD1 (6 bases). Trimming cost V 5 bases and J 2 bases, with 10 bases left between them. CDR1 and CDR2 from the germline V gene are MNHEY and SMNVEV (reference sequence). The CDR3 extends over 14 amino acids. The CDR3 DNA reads TGTGCCAGCAGTGCAGCAGGGGGCAATCAGCCCCAGCATTTT. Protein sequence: CASSAAGGNQPQHF.

The DNA of the CDR3 is TGTGCCAGCAGCGTTTGGACAGGGATTAGTCAGCCCCAGCATTTT. It is translated as CASSVWTGISQPQHF. This rearrangement joins TRBV6-5 to TRBJ1-5; TRBD1 matches at 8 bases. This CDR3 has 15 residues. Germline V gene sequence: CDR1 MNHEY, CDR2 SVGAGI. After removal of 6 bases from V and 6 bases from J, the junction contained 10 bases not matched to a gene.

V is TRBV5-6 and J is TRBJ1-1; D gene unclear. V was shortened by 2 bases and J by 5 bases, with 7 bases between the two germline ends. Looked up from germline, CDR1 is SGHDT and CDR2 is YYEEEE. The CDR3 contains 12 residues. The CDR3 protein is CASSLGDTEAFF. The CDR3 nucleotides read TGTGCCAGCAGCTTAGGAGATACTGAAGCTTTCTTT.

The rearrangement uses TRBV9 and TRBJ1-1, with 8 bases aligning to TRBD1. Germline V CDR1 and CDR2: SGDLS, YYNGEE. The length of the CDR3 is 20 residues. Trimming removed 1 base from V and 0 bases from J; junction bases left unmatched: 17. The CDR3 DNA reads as TGTGCCAGCAGCGTAACTACATTATCTGGGGCAGGGGGCCTGAACACTGAAGCTTTCTTT. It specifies CASSVTTLSGAGGLNTEAFF.

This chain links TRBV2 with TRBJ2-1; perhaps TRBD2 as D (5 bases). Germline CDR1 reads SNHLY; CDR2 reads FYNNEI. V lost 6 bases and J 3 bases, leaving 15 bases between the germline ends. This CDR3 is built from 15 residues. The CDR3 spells CASRDLITSYNEQFF. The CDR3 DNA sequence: TGTGCCAGCAGGGATCTCATCACTAGCTACAATGAGCAGTTCTTC.

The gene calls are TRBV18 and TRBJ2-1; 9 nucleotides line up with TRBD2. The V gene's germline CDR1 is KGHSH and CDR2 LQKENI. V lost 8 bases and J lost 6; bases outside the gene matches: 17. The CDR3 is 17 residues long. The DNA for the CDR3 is TGTGCCAGCCTCACCCGGCGGGGGGGTATCAGGCTCAATGAGCAGTTCTTC. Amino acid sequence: CASLTRRGGIRLNEQFF.

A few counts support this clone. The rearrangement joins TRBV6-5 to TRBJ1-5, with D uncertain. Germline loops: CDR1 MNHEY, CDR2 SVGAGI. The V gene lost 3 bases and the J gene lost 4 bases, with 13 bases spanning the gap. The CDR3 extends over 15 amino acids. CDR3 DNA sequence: TGTGCCAGCAGTTATAGAAGAGGGAAAAATCAGCCCCAGCATTTT. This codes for CASSYRRGKNQPQHF.